This T cell receptor (beta chain) emerged from a study of T cell responses to AZD1222 COVID-19 vaccine. The J segment lost 2 bases and the V segment lost 10 bases, leaving 2 bases of the junction unmatched. Germline CDR1 reads SNHLY; CDR2 reads FYNNEI. This CDR3 spans 13 amino acids. Regarding this clone: Its antigen is undetermined.

The protocol was immunoSEQ multiplex PCR, while the TCRdb copy is restricted to in-frame clones and leaves out a portion. The sample yields 110,000 to 150,000 clones, roughly 88% seen once. Study observations and caveats: After two AZD1222 doses, spike-specific TCR breadth and depth rose versus day 0. Seropositive AZD1222 recipients at baseline numbered only five or six.

The chain combines TRBV2 with TRBJ2-1, with 10 bases aligning to TRBD2. The sample here was peripheral blood, taken 28 days after the second AZD1222 dose. This clonotype was sampled from an adult who received the AZD1222 COVID-19 vaccine. CDR3 residues: CAILAGAYNEQFF. Here the CDR3 DNA reads TGTGCCATCCTAGCGGGAGCCTACAATGAGCAGTTCTTC.